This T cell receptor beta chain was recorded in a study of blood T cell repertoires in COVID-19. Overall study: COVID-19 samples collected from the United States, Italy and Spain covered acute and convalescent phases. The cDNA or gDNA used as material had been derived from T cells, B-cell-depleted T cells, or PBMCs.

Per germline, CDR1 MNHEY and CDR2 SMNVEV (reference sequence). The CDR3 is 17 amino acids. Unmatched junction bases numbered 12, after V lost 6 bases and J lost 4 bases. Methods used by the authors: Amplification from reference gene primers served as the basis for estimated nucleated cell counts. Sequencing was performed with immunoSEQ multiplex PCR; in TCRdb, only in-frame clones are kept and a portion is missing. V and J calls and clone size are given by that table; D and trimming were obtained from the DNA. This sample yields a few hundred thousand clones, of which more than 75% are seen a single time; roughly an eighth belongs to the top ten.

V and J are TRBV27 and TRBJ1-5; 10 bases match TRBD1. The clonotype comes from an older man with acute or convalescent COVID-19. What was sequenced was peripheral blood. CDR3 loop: CASRGTGEKGGNQPQHF. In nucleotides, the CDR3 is TGTGCCAGCAGGGGGACAGGGGAAAAGGGGGGTAATCAGCCCCAGCATTTT.